This TCR delta chain was captured by sequencing in a study of Vδ1+ human thymocytes. Study results and limitations: Bulk data may be misread because of unexpected Vdelta2 sequences. Thymic TRG and TRD repertoires appeared highly polyclonal.

The template was reverse-transcribed extracted RNA. The CDR3 regions were amplified by multiplex PCR from V-gene primers to a constant-region primer. TCRdb used CATT to re-call clones from the multiplex PCR reads. The sample comprises roughly 25,000 delta-chain clones, 7.4% of which are singletons, and around 0.99% rests with the top ten. On this clone itself: Its antigen is unknown.

The trim removed 1 base at V and 0 bases at J, leaving 12 bases unmatched. This CDR3 has 19 residues. Germline CDR1 TSWWSYY, CDR2 QGS. Between roughly 96% and 99.6% of sorted thymocytes were Vdelta1+. The chain employs TRDV1 and TRDJ1; 9 bases align to TRDD3. The sample consisted of Vdelta1+ gamma-delta thymocytes from the thymus. The subset: FACS-sorted CD3+ TCRalphabeta- TCRVdelta1+ TCRVdelta2- thymocytes. The receptor's source is a girl under three years old who had congenital heart surgery. This CDR3 is CALGEPHLGDLRYTDKLIF. CDR3 bases: TGTGCTCTTGGGGAACCTCACCTGGGGGATCTAAGGTACACCGATAAACTCATCTTT.